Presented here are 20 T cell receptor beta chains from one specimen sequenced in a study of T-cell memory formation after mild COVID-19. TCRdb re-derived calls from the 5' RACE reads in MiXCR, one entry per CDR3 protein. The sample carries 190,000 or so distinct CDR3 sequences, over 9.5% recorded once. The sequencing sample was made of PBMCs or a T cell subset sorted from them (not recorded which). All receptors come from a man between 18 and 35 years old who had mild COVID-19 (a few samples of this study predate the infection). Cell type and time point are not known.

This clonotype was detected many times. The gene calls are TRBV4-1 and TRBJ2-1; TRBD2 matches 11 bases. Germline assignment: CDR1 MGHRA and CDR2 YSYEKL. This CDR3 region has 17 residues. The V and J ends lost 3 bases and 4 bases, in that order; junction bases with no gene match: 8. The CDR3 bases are TGCGCCAGCAGCCATGACGCTCTAGCGGGGGGATACAATGAGCAGTTCTTC. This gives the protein CASSHDALAGGYNEQFF.

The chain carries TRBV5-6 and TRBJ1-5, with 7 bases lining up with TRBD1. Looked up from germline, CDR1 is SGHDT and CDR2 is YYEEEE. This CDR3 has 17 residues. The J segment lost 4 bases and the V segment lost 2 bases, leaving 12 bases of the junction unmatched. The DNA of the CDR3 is TGTGCCAGCAGCTTTGCTCTTGCCGGGACAGAGAATCAGCCCCAGCATTTT. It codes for CASSFALAGTENQPQHF.

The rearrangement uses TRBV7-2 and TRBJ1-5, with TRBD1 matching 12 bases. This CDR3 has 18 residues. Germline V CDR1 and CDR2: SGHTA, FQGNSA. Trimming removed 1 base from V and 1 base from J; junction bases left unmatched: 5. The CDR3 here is CASSLGWGQGASNQPQHF. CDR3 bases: TGTGCCAGCAGCTTAGGTTGGGGACAGGGGGCGAGCAATCAGCCCCAGCATTTT. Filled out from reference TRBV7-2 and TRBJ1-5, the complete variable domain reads GAGVSQSPSNKVTEKGKDVELRCDPISGHTALYWYRQSLGQGLEFLIYFQGNSAPDKSGLPSDRFSAERTGGSVSTLTIQRTQQEDSAVYLCASSLGWGQGASNQPQHFGDGTRLSIL.

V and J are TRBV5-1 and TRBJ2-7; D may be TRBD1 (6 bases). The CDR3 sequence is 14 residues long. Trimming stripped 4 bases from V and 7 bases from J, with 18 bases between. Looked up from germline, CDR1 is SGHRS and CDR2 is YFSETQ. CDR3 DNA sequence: TGCGCCAGCAGCCCGGACAGCCTAGGTTGGGAGCAGTACTTC. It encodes CASSPDSLGWEQYF.

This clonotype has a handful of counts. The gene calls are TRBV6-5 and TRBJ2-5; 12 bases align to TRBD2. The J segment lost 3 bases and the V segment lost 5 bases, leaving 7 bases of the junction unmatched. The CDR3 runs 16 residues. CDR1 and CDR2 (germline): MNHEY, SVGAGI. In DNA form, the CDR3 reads TGTGCCAGCAGTCTGCGGCGACTAGCGGGGGAAGAGACCCAGTACTTC. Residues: CASSLRRLAGEETQYF.

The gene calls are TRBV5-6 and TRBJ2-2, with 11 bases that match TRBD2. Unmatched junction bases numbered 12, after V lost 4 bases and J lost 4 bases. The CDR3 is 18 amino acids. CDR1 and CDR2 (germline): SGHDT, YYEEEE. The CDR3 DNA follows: TGTGCCAGCAGCCGCCCGACTAGCGGGGCCTCGGGCACCGGGGAGCTGTTTTTT. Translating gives CASSRPTSGASGTGELFF. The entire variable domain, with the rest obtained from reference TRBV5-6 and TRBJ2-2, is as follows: DAGVTQSPTHLIKTRGQQVTLRCSPKSGHDTVSWYQQALGQGPQFIFQYYEEEERQRGNFPDRFSGHQFPNYSSELNVNALLLGDSALYLCASSRPTSGASGTGELFFGEGSRLTVL.

In DNA form, the CDR3 reads TGCAGCGTTGAAGATTGGGGATCCCAAGAGACCCAGTACTTC. This sequence encodes CSVEDWGSQETQYF. The chain employs TRBV29-1 and TRBJ2-5, with D unclear. Trimming stripped 0 bases from V and 1 base from J, with 9 bases between. CDR1 and CDR2 (germline): SQVTM, ANQGSEA. This CDR3 is 14 amino acids long.

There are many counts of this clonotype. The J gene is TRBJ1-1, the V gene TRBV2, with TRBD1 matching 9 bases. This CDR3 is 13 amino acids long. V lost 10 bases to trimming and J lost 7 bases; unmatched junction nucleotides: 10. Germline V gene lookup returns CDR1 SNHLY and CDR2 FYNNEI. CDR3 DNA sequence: TGTGCCACCCTCGGAGAGGGACAGGGTGAAGCTTTCTTT. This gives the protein CATLGEGQGEAFF.

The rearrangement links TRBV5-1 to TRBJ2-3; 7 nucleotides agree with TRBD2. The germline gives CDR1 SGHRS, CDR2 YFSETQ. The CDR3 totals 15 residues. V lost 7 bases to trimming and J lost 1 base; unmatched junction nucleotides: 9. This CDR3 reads CASCRLAGGTDTQYF. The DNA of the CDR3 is TGCGCCAGCTGTCGACTAGCAGGTGGCACAGATACGCAGTATTTT. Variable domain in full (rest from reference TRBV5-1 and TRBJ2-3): KAGVTQTPRYLIKTRGQQVTLSCSPISGHRSVSWYQQTPGQGLQFLFEYFSETQRNKGNFPGRFSGRQFSNSRSEMNVSTLELGDSALYLCASCRLAGGTDTQYFGPGTRLTVL.

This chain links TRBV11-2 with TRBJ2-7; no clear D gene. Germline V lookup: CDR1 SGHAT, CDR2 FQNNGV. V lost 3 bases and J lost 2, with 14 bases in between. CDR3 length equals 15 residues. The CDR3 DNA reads TGTGCCAGCAGCTTGAGGTCGCCAGGTCCCTACGAGCAGTACGTC. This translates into CASSLRSPGPYEQYV.

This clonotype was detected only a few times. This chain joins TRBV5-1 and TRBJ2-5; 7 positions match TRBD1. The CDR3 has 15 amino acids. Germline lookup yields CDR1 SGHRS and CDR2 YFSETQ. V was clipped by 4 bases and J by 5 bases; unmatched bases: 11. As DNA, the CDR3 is TGCGCCAGCAGCCCGGAGACAGGGATTGAGGAGACCCAGTACTTC. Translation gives CASSPETGIEETQYF. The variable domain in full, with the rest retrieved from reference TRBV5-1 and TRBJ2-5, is KAGVTQTPRYLIKTRGQQVTLSCSPISGHRSVSWYQQTPGQGLQFLFEYFSETQRNKGNFPGRFSGRQFSNSRSEMNVSTLELGDSALYLCASSPETGIEETQYFGPGTRLLVL.

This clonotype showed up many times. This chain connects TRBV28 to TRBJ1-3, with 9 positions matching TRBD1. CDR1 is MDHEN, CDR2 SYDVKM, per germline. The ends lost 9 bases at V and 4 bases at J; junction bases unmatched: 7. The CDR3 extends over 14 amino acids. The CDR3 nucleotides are TGTGCCAGTTGGAACAGGGGGCAAGGAAACACCATATATTTT. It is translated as CASWNRGQGNTIYF.

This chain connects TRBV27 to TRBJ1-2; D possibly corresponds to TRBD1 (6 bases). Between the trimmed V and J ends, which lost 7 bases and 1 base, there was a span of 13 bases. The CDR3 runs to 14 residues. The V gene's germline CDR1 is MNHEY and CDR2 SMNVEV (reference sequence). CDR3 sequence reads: CASTGAGDNYGYTF. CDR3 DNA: TGTGCCAGCACGGGGGCAGGGGATAACTATGGCTACACCTTC.

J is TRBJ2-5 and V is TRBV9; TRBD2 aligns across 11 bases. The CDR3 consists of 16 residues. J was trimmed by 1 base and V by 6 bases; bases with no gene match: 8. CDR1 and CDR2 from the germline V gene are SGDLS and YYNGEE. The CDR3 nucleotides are TGTGCCAGCAACCCTAGCGGGGGGACCTTCCAAGAGACCCAGTACTTC. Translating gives CASNPSGGTFQETQYF.

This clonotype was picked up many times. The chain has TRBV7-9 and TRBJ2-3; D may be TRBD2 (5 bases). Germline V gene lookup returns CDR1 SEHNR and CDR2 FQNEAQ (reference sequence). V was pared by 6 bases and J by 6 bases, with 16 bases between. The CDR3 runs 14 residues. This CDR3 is CASSVERAGDTQYF. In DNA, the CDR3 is TGTGCCAGCAGTGTCGAAAGGGCGGGTGATACGCAGTATTTT.

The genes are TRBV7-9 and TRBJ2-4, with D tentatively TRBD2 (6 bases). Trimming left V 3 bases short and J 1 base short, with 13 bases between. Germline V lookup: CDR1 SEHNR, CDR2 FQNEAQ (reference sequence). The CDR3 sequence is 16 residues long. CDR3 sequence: CASSLGLGSAKNIQYF. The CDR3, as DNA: TGTGCCAGCAGCTTGGGACTCGGATCGGCCAAAAACATTCAGTACTTC.

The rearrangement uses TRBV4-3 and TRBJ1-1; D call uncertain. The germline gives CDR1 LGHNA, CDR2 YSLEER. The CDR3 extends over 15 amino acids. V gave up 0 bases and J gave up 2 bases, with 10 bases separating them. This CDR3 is CASSQEYGKNTEAFF. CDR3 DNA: TGCGCCAGCAGCCAAGAATACGGGAAAAACACTGAAGCTTTCTTT.

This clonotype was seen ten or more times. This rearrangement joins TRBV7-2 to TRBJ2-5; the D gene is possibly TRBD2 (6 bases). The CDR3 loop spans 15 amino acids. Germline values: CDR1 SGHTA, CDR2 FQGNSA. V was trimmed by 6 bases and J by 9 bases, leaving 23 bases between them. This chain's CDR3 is CASRGRGTALGAQYF. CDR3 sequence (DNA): TGTGCCAGCAGGGGCCGCGGGACTGCACTCGGGGCCCAGTACTTC.

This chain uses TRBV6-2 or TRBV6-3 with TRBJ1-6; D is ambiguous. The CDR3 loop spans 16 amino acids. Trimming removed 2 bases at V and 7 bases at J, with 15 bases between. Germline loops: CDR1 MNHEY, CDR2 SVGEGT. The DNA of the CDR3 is TGTGCCAGCAGTTACGGGCAAGTCGTATTGAATTCACCCCTCCACTTT. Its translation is CASSYGQVVLNSPLHF.

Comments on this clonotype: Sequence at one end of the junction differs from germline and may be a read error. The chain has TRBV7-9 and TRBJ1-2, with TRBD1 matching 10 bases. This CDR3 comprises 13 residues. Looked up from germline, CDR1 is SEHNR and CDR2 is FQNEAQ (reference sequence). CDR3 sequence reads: CASSLPGQGPSAF. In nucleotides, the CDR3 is TGTGCCAGCAGCTTGCCGGGACAGGGGCCCTCCGCCTTC. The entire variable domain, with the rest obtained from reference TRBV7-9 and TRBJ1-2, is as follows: DTGVSQNPRHKITKRGQNVTFRCDPISEHNRLYWYRQTLGQGPEFLTYFQNEAQLEKSRLLSDRFSAERPKGSFSTLEIQRTEQGDSAMYLCASSLPGQGPSAFGSGTRLTVV.